These T cell receptor beta chains were read from a single sample in a study of cytomegalovirus exposure and HLA in healthy donors. Using immunoSEQ multiplex PCR, the repertoire was profiled, and TCRdb retains in-frame clones only, with some absent. The data contain around 160,000 clones, approximately 80% of them singletons. Sequencing input: PBMCs. The receptors derive from a man between 18 and 29 years old in good health and CMV-seropositive. Each CDR3 is given with its conserved first and last residue. The order of the fields is V gene, J gene, D gene, clone size, CDR3 protein, CDR3 DNA. The D gene is left open where the match is weak. Some rows mark clone size as missing; the rest say once, few, many or name a class of expanded clone.

>TRBV5-4|TRBJ1-1|NA|few
CASSLAAGPNTEAFF
TGTGCCAGCAGCTTGGCCGCAGGCCCGAACACTGAAGCTTTCTTT
>TRBV18|TRBJ1-2|NA|NA
CASSPAGGTWYGYTF
TGTGCCAGCTCACCAGCCGGGGGTACCTGGTATGGCTACACCTTC
>TRBV12-5|TRBJ1-2|NA|NA
CASGPGVYGYTF
TGTGCTAGTGGCCCCGGGGTATATGGCTACACCTTC
>TRBV14|TRBJ2-5|NA|NA
CASSLQTGTGSQETQYF
TGTGCCAGCAGCCTACAGACAGGCACAGGGTCACAAGAGACCCAGTACTTC
>TRBV10-3|TRBJ2-3|TRBD2|NA
CAQAREGGTDTQYF
TGTGCCCAGGCGCGGGAGGGGGGCACAGATACGCAGTATTTT
>TRBV5-6|TRBJ1-4|TRBD1|NA
CASSRRQGDEKLFF
TGTGCCAGCAGCCGTCGGCAGGGGGATGAAAAACTGTTTTTT
>TRBV27|TRBJ1-2|NA|NA
CASSETRRGLGGYTF
TGTGCCAGCAGCGAGACTAGGCGGGGTTTGGGTGGCTACACCTTC
>TRBV5-6|TRBJ2-7|NA|NA
CASSLWGLMYEQYF
TGTGCCAGCAGCTTGTGGGGACTTATGTACGAGCAGTACTTC
>TRBV20-1|TRBJ2-3|NA|few
CSPGDTQYF
TGCAGTCCCGGAGATACGCAGTATTTT
>TRBV19|TRBJ1-2|NA|NA
CASSRKGSGYGYTF
TGTGCCAGTAGTAGGAAGGGGTCCGGCTATGGCTACACCTTC
>TRBV5-1|TRBJ1-5|NA|NA
CASSLVGDSNQPQHF
TGCGCCAGCAGCTTGGTAGGAGATAGCAATCAGCCCCAGCATTTT
>TRBV5-1|TRBJ2-1|TRBD1|NA
CASSLGDRAYNEQFF
TGCGCCAGCAGCTTGGGGGACAGGGCGTACAATGAGCAGTTCTTC
>TRBV6-1|TRBJ2-3|TRBD2|few
CASSLSSGLNLYF
TGTGCCAGCAGCCTATCTAGCGGACTAAATTTGTATTTT
>TRBV13|TRBJ2-6|NA|few
CASSSPRTRTISSGANVLTF
TGTGCCAGCAGCTCCCCAAGGACACGGACCATCTCCTCTGGGGCCAACGTCCTGACTTTC
>TRBV12-5|TRBJ2-1|TRBD2|NA
CASGLNSGRLNEQFF
TGTGCTAGTGGTTTGAATAGCGGGAGATTAAATGAGCAGTTCTTC
>TRBV2|TRBJ2-1|NA|NA
CASSEGQSSSYNEQFF
TGTGCCAGCAGTGAAGGACAGTCAAGCTCCTACAATGAGCAGTTCTTC
>TRBV7-9|TRBJ1-4|TRBD1|NA
CASSLDRGGKLFF
TGTGCCAGCAGCCTCGACAGGGGGGGAAAACTGTTTTTT
>TRBV6-1|TRBJ2-7|NA|NA
CASSGQSTGPYEQYF
TGTGCCAGCAGTGGCCAATCCACAGGGCCCTACGAGCAGTACTTC
>TRBV12-5|TRBJ2-3|TRBD2|NA
CASGPGLGTDTQYF
TGTGCTAGTGGTCCGGGACTAGGCACAGATACGCAGTATTTT
>TRBV4-2|TRBJ1-2|NA|once
CASSQAITGNYGYTF
TGTGCCAGCAGCCAAGCTATAACAGGGAACTATGGCTACACCTTC
>TRBV15|TRBJ2-1|NA|NA
CATSREVSGFNEQFF
TGTGCCACCAGCAGAGAGGTCAGCGGGTTCAATGAGCAGTTCTTC
>TRBV19|TRBJ2-3|NA|NA
CASSIVTASTDTQYF
TGTGCCAGTAGTATTGTAACAGCTAGCACAGATACGCAGTATTTT
>TRBV6-5|TRBJ2-2|NA|once
CASSYRGAPFPGELFF
TGTGCCAGCAGTTACCGGGGGGCCCCTTTCCCCGGGGAGCTGTTTTTT
>TRBV7-9|TRBJ2-2|NA|NA
CASSSRETSGGATGELFF
TGTGCCAGCAGCTCCCGTGAGACTAGTGGGGGGGCCACCGGGGAGCTGTTTTTT
>TRBV5-6|TRBJ2-1|TRBD1|few
CASSYPPGQGRNEQFF
TGTGCCAGCAGCTATCCCCCGGGACAGGGGAGAAATGAGCAGTTCTTC
>TRBV29-1|TRBJ2-7|TRBD2|NA
CSSTGEGNEQYF
TGCAGCTCCACTGGGGAGGGTAACGAGCAGTACTTC
>TRBV2|TRBJ2-1|TRBD2|NA
CAKGLAGEEEQFF
TGTGCCAAGGGACTAGCGGGAGAGGAGGAGCAGTTCTTC
>TRBV9|TRBJ2-1|NA|NA
CASSDGQPGHNEQFF
TGTGCCAGCAGCGACGGACAGCCGGGGCACAATGAGCAGTTCTTC
>TRBV19|TRBJ2-2|TRBD1|NA
CASSIAGGVLWGSGELFF
TGTGCCAGTAGTATAGCAGGGGGCGTATTATGGGGGTCCGGGGAGCTGTTTTTT